This T cell receptor beta chain was sequenced in a study of blood T cell repertoires in COVID-19 (dated by TCRdb to between 2020 and 2021). Regarding the complete study: The collaborator samples originated in the United States, Italy and Spain and spanned the acute and convalescent phases of COVID-19. The samples were drawn from the first 160 participants of the ongoing ImmuneRACE study and from under 1,500 subjects provided by 6 global collaborators. Nearly every sample came with metadata listing a de-identified subject ID, COVID-19 status, age in years and sex. The repertoires were released in a freely available public database intended as a resource for research on the immune response to SARS-CoV-2. Where available, HLA class I and class II types were obtained from metadata supplied by the sample provider rather than from assay-based typing. Deeply sampled blood TCRbeta repertoires from subjects exposed to, actively infected with, or recovered from COVID-19 were included in the dataset. The material from the prospective study consisted of cDNA or gDNA derived from T cells, B-cell-depleted T cells, or PBMCs. Results the study describes overall, beyond this receptor: How much clinical and demographic metadata was included differed by source and by participant, and the metadata was provided uncurated.

Concerning this clone: Which antigen it targets is not known. Within one base of it there is no much larger clone, and no base qualities were kept.

CDR1 and CDR2 are drawn from the germline V gene (reference sequence): LNHDA, SQIVND. Its CDR3 holds 16 amino acids, cysteine through phenylalanine. Only the CDR3 DNA stays, 48 bases, in frame from base 1. The V and J ends are trimmed by 4 bases and 3 bases, leaving 15 bases between them. Collaborating institutions collected whole blood in K2EDTA tubes following their own protocols. For TCRbeta analysis, collaborators shipped samples as frozen whole blood, isolated PBMCs, or DNA extracted from either of those sample types. The immunoSEQ Assay, a bias-controlled multiplex PCR, was used to amplify TCRbeta CDR3 regions from genomic DNA. The authors' analysis ran thus. The number of nucleated cells in each sample was estimated from the amplification of reference gene primers within the assay. To quantify the absolute abundance of each unique TCRbeta CDR3 rearrangement, sequence reads were collapsed and filtered. Productive Simpson clonality was computed per sample as the square root of Simpson's diversity index over productive rearrangements. The immuneACCESS repertoire file appears here via TCRdb, limited to in-frame rearrangements. These files lack a portion of the clones; in checked studies, under half of the deficit traces to unresolved V genes, and the cause of the others is not known. V and J calls and clone size follow that table, whereas D and trimming were derived from the DNA. In this sample the table shows about 440,000 clones, more than 85% of which occur a single time. Jointly, the top ten make up roughly 4% of the sample.

The specimen was peripheral blood. The TCR comes from a woman in her twenties or thirties with acute or convalescent COVID-19. The rearranged segments are TRBV19 and TRBJ1-4; D gene: possibly TRBD1, on 5 matching bases. Here is the DNA: TGTGCCAGTAGTAGTGCCCTGGGCAGGGCTAATGAAAAACTGTTTTTT. It translates to CASSSALGRANEKLFF.